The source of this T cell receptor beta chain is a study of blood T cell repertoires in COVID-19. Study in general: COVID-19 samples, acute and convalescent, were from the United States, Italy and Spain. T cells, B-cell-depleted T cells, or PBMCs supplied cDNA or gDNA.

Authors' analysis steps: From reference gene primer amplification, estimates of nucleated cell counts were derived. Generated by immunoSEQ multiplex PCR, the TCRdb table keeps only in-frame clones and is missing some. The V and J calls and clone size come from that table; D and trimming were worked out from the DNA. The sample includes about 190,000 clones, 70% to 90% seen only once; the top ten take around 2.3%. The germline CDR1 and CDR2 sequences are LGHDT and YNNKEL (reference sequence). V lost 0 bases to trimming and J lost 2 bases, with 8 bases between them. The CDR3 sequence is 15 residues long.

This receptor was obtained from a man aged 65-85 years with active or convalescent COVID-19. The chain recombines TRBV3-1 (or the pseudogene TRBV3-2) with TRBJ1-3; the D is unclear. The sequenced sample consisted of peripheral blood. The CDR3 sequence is CASSQDAGPGNTIYF. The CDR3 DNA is TGTGCCAGCAGCCAAGACGCAGGTCCTGGAAACACCATATATTTT.